One TCR beta chain is described in this entry. The antigen remains undetermined. The observed sequence ends 3 residues before the CDR3 terminus, with the missing tail filled in from the germline J gene. This sample is drawn from a study of T cells in women clearing cervical HPV infection. Repertoires were generated with immunoSEQ multiplex PCR, while TCRdb's copy carries only in-frame clones and drops some. The sample table includes about 41,000 clones. Study-wide results and limits: It is unknown whether associations predate infection; no effector/memory or HPV-specific sorting. TRBV6-7 abundance was lower in cases than controls (around 0.11% versus 0.16%).

This CDR3 spans 15 amino acids. The V gene end was trimmed by 5 bases and the J gene end by 1 base; junction bases not matched to a gene: 6. The germline V gene encodes CDR1 SGHDT and CDR2 YYEEEE. The receptor's source is a woman between 18 and 69 years old with a cervical HPV16 infection that either progressed to CIN3+ or cleared (not recorded which). This chain joins TRBV5-6 and TRBJ1-1; 9 positions match TRBD1. The sample consisted of blood buffy coat. The covered CDR3 bases are TGTGCCAGCAGAACAGGGGGCAGAGGGAACACTGAA. It yields the protein CASRTGGRGNTE. The CDR3 in full is CASRTGGRGNTEAFF.